Shown below are 13 T cell receptor beta chains from a single sample sequenced in a study of blood T cell repertoires in COVID-19 (dated by TCRdb to about 2020). Library generation was performed with the immunoSEQ multiplex PCR assay. The table was pulled from immuneACCESS by TCRdb, which kept in-frame rearrangements only. Such tables lose some clones; where checked, under half of the loss comes from unresolved V genes, and the rest has no known cause. Here the sample has some 150,000 clones; 85% to 90% occur a single time. In total, the top ten clones hold around 8.6% of the sample. Specimen: peripheral blood. The receptor set was obtained from a woman aged 45-65 years with active or convalescent COVID-19.

This chain connects TRBV4-3 to TRBJ2-3; TRBD2 matches 7 bases. This CDR3 comprises 15 residues. Germline loops: CDR1 LGHNA, CDR2 YSLEER. V lost 1 base and J lost 8; bases outside the gene matches: 9. CDR3 sequence (DNA): TGCGCCAGCAGCCAAGGCGGCGGGGAGGGAGGTACGCAGTATTTT. This translates into CASSQGGGEGGTQYF.

The chain links TRBV27 to TRBJ2-6; 12 bases agree with TRBD1. CDR3 length: 20 residues. The germline V gene has CDR1 MNHEY and CDR2 SMNVEV (reference sequence). V lost 4 bases, J lost 3 bases, and 13 bases stayed unmatched. DNA of the CDR3: TGTGCCAGCAGTTCGCGGTCCCCGGGACAGGGGGCCTATGGGGCCAACGTCCTGACTTTC. Protein: CASSSRSPGQGAYGANVLTF.

This clone was seen a single time. The chain joins TRBV2 to TRBJ1-2; 7 bases align to TRBD1. The junction had 5 bases not matched to a gene; V was cut back by 4 bases and J by 3 bases. Germline lookup yields CDR1 SNHLY and CDR2 FYNNEI. The CDR3 covers 14 residues. The CDR3 DNA reads TGTGCCAGCAGTGGGACAGGCCCTTACTATGGCTACACCTTC. Protein: CASSGTGPYYGYTF.

CDR3 amino acids: CASSHPRDRGPYSYEQYF. The CDR3 DNA follows: TGTGCCAGCAGTCACCCTCGGGACAGGGGTCCCTACTCCTACGAGCAGTACTTC. The chain has TRBV11-2 and TRBJ2-7, with TRBD1 matching 10 bases. Germline-derived CDR1 and CDR2 are SGHAT and FQNNGV. This CDR3 region has 18 residues. J lost 0 bases, V lost 6 bases, and 14 bases had no gene match.

The J gene is TRBJ1-1, the V gene TRBV5-8, with D possibly matching TRBD1 (6 bases). Germline V lookup: CDR1 SGHTS, CDR2 YDEGEE. CDR3 length: 15 residues. The V end lost 0 bases, the J end lost 3 bases, and 12 bases lay between the germline ends. CDR3 loop: CASSLGQGLYTEAFF. The CDR3 coding sequence is TGTGCCAGCAGCTTGGGGCAGGGGTTATACACTGAAGCTTTCTTT.

The chain recombines TRBV7-9 with TRBJ2-1; unclear D gene. Germline V gene data show CDR1 as SEHNR and CDR2 as FQNEAQ (reference sequence). V was pared by 5 bases and J by 4 bases, with 15 bases between. This CDR3 contains 15 residues. The CDR3 loop reads CASSNRFVSYNEQFF. The CDR3 DNA follows: TGTGCCAGCAGCAACCGGTTTGTCTCTTACAATGAGCAGTTCTTC.

V usage is TRBV29-1 and J usage is TRBJ1-2; D might be TRBD1 (5 bases). V gave up 4 bases and J gave up 5 bases, with 17 bases separating them. The CDR3 consists of 14 residues. Germline CDR1 and CDR2: SQVTM and ANQGSEA. The CDR3 region has the DNA TGCAGCGTTGGGCCCGCGCAGGGCCTATATGGCTACACCTTC. This translates into CSVGPAQGLYGYTF.

The chain recombines TRBV7-2 with TRBJ1-4; possibly TRBD1 for D (5 bases). The length of the CDR3 is 15 residues. Trimming shortened V by 5 bases and J by 4 bases, and 14 bases separated the two germline ends. Germline V gene data show CDR1 as SGHTA and CDR2 as FQGNSA. The CDR3 sequence: CASSRGTGRNEKLFF. DNA of the CDR3: TGTGCCAGCAGCCGCGGGACGGGCCGTAATGAAAAACTGTTTTTT.

This sequence joins TRBV7-3 and TRBJ2-5, with a possible D match to TRBD2 (5 bases). The V gene lost 2 bases and the J gene lost 2 bases, with 6 bases spanning the gap. In germline, CDR1 is SGHTA, CDR2 FQGTGA. This CDR3 comprises 13 residues. The CDR3 sequence: CASSLGLQETQYF. The CDR3 nucleotides are TGTGCCAGCAGCTTAGGACTTCAAGAGACCCAGTACTTC.

This clone was counted a single time. The rearrangement links TRBV29-1 to TRBJ2-5, with 8 positions matching TRBD2. CDR1 and CDR2 (germline): SQVTM, ANQGSEA. Trimming at V came to 6 bases and at J to 4 bases, leaving 10 bases not matched to a gene. This CDR3 is 14 amino acids long. For the CDR3, the DNA is TGCAGCGTGGGGCCCCGTGCGGGAGGAGAGACCCAGTACTTC. It translates to CSVGPRAGGETQYF.

This clone was seen a single time. The V call is TRBV27, the J call TRBJ1-5; D might be TRBD1 (5 bases). Trimming pared 4 bases from V and 3 bases from J, leaving 10 bases between. The CDR3 contains 14 residues. Germline CDR1 MNHEY, CDR2 SMNVEV (reference sequence). The CDR3 DNA sequence: TGTGCCAGCAGTTACAGCGGGGCCAATCAGCCCCAGCATTTT. Translated: CASSYSGANQPQHF.

The V gene is TRBV7-8, the J gene TRBJ2-7; maybe TRBD2 (6 bases). Germline V gene data show CDR1 as SGHVS and CDR2 as FQNEAQ. Trimming removed 1 base at V and 1 base at J, with 11 bases between. The CDR3 sequence is 15 residues long. The CDR3 protein is CASSLGGGTSYEQYF. CDR3 coding DNA: TGTGCCAGCAGCTTAGGTGGCGGGACTTCCTACGAGCAGTACTTC.

The chain joins TRBV30 to TRBJ2-2, with D possibly being TRBD1 (5 bases). CDR3 size: 12 residues. CDR1 and CDR2 from the germline V gene are GTSNPN and SVGIG (reference sequence). Trimming removed 2 bases from V and 6 bases from J, with 7 bases in between. The CDR3 DNA reads TGTGCCTGGAGTCCAGGGCCCGGGGAGCTGTTTTTT. As protein: CAWSPGPGELFF.